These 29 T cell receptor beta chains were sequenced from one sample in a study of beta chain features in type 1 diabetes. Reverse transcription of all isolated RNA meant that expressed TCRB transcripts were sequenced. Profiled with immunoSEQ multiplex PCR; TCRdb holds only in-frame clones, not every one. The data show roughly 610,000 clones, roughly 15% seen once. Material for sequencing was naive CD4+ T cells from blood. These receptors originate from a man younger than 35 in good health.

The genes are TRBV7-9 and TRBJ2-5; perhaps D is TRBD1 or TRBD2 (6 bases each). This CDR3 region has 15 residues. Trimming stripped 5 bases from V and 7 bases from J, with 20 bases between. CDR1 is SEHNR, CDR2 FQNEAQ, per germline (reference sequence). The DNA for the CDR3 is TGTGCCAGCAGCCCCACAACGGGGGCCCCGGGGACCCAGTACTTC. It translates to CASSPTTGAPGTQYF.

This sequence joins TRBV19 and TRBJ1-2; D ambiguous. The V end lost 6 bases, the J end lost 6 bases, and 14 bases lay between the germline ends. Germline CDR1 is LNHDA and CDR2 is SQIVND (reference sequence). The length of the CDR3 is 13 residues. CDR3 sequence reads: CASRVLVGHGYTF. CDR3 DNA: TGTGCCAGTAGAGTGTTGGTGGGCCATGGCTACACCTTC.

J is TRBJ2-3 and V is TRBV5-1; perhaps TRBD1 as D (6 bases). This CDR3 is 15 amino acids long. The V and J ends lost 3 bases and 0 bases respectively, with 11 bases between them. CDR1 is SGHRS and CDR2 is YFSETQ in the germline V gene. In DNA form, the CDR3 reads TGCGCCAGCAGCTCAACAGGGAGAAGCACAGATACGCAGTATTTT. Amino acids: CASSSTGRSTDTQYF. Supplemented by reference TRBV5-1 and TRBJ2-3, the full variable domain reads KAGVTQTPRYLIKTRGQQVTLSCSPISGHRSVSWYQQTPGQGLQFLFEYFSETQRNKGNFPGRFSGRQFSNSRSEMNVSTLELGDSALYLCASSSTGRSTDTQYFGPGTRLTVL.

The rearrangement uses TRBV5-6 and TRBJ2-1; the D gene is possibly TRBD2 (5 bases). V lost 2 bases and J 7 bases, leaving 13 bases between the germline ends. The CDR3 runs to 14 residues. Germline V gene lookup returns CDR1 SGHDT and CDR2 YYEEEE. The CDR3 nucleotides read TGTGCCAGCAGCTTCCCGGGCCCGGGGAATGAGCAGTTCTTC. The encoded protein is CASSFPGPGNEQFF.

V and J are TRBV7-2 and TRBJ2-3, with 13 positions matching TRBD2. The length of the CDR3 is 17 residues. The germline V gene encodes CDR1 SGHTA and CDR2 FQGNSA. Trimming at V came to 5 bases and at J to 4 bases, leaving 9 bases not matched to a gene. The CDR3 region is CASSPGLAGVLADTQYF. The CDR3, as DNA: TGTGCCAGCAGCCCAGGACTAGCGGGAGTACTAGCAGATACGCAGTATTTT.

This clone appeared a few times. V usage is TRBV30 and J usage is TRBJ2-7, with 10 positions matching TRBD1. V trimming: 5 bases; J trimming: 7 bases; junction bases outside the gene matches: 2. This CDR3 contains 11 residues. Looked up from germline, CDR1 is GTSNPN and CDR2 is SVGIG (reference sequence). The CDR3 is CAWGTGVEQYF. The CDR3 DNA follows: TGTGCCTGGGGGACAGGGGTTGAGCAGTACTTC.

The DNA of the CDR3 is TGTGCCAGCAGTCAGCTTACCGGGGAGCTGTTTTTT. Encoded protein: CASSQLTGELFF. The rearrangement joins TRBV28 to TRBJ2-2; unclear D gene. The CDR3 has 12 amino acids. CDR1 and CDR2 from the germline V gene are MDHEN and SYDVKM. V was clipped by 5 bases and J by 5 bases, with 6 bases between them.

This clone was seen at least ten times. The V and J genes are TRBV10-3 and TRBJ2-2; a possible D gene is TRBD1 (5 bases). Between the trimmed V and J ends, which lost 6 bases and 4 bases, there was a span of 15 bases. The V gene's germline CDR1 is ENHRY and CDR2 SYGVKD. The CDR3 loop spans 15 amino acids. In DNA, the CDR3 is TGTGCCATCAGAGGACACGATGCAGGCACCGGGGAGCTGTTTTTT. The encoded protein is CAIRGHDAGTGELFF.

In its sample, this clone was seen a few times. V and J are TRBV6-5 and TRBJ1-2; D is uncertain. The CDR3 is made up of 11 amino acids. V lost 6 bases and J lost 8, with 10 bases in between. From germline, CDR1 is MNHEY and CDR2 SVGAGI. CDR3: CASRWAGGYTF. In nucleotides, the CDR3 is TGTGCCAGCAGGTGGGCTGGGGGCTACACCTTC.

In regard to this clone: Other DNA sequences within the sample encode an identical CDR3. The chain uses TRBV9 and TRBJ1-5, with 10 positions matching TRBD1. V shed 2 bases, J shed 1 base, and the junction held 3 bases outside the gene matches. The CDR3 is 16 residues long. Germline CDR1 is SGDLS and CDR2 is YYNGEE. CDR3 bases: TGTGCCAGCAGCGTTGGACAGGGGGGAAGCAATCAGCCCCAGCATTTT. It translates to CASSVGQGGSNQPQHF.

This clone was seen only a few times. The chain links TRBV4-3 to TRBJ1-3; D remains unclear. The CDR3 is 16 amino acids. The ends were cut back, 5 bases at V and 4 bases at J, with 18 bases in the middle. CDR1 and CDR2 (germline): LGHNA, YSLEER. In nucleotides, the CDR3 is TGCGCCAGCAGCAACCACCTGGGCGGCGGCGGAAACACCATATATTTT. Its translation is CASSNHLGGGGNTIYF.

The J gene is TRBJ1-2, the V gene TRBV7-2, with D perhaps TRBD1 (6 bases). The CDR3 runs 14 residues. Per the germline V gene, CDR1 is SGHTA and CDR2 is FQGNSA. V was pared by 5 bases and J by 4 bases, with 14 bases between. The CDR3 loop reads CASSRTGTSYGYTF. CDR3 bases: TGTGCCAGCAGCCGCACCGGGACATCCTATGGCTACACCTTC.

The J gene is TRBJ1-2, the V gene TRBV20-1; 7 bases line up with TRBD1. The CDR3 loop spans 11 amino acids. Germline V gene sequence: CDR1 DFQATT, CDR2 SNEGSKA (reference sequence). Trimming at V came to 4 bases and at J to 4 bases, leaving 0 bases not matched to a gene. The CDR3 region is CSATGGYGYTF. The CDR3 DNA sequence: TGCAGTGCTACAGGGGGCTATGGCTACACCTTC.

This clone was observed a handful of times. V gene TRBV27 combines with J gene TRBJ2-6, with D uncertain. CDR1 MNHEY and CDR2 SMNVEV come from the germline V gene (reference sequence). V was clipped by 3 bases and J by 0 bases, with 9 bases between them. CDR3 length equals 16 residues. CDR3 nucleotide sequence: TGTGCCAGCAGTTTTTATTTGGTCTCTGGGGCCAACGTCCTGACTTTC. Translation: CASSFYLVSGANVLTF.

Here the CDR3 reads CASSLPHGGELFF. The CDR3 region has the DNA TGTGCCAGCAGCCTCCCCCATGGCGGGGAGCTGTTTTTT. This sequence joins TRBV5-6 and TRBJ2-2; D remains unclear. Germline loops: CDR1 SGHDT, CDR2 YYEEEE. The CDR3 is made up of 13 amino acids. Trimming removed 4 bases from V and 7 bases from J, with 11 bases in between. Looking up the rest from reference TRBV5-6 and TRBJ2-2 gives the full variable domain: DAGVTQSPTHLIKTRGQQVTLRCSPKSGHDTVSWYQQALGQGPQFIFQYYEEEERQRGNFPDRFSGHQFPNYSSELNVNALLLGDSALYLCASSLPHGGELFFGEGSRLTVL.

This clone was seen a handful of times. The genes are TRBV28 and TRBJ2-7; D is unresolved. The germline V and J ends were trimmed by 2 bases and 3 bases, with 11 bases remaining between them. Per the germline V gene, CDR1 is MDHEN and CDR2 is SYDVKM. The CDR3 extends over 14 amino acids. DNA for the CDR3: TGTGCCAGCAGTTTAGCGCCAGACCTCTACGAGCAGTACTTC. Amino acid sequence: CASSLAPDLYEQYF.

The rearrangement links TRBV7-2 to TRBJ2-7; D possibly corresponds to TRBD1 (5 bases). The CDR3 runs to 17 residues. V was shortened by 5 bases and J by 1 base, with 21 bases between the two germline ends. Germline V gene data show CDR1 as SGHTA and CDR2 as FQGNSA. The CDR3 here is CASSPRGSGLGSYEQYF. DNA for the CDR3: TGTGCCAGCAGCCCAAGAGGTTCAGGGTTGGGGTCCTACGAGCAGTACTTC.

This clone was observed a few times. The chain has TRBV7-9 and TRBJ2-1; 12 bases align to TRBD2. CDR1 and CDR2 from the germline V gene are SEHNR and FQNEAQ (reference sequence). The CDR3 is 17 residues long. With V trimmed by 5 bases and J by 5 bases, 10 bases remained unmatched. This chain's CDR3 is CASSPNLAGGMNNEQFF. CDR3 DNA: TGTGCCAGCAGCCCCAACCTAGCGGGAGGGATGAACAATGAGCAGTTCTTC. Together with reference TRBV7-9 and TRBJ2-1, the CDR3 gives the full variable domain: DTGVSQNPRHKITKRGQNVTFRCDPISEHNRLYWYRQTLGQGPEFLTYFQNEAQLEKSRLLSDRFSAERPKGSFSTLEIQRTEQGDSAMYLCASSPNLAGGMNNEQFFGPGTRLTVL.

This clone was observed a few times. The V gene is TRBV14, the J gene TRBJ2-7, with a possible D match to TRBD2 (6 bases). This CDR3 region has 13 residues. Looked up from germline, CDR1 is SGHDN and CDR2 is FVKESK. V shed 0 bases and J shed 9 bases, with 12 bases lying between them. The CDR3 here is CASSQDPSAMQYF. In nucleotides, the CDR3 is TGTGCCAGCAGCCAAGACCCTAGCGCGATGCAGTACTTC. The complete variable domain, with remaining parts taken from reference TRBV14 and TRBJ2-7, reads EAGVTQFPSHSVIEKGQTVTLRCDPISGHDNLYWYRRVMGKEIKFLLHFVKESKQDESGMPNNRFLAERTGGTYSTLKVQPAELEDSGVYFCASSQDPSAMQYFGPGTRLTVT.

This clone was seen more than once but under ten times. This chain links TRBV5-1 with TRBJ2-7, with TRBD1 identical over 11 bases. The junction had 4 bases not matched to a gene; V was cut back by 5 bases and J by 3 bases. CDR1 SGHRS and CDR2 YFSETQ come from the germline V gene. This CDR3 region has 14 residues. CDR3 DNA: TGCGCCAGCAGGAAGGGACAGGGGGACTACGAGCAGTACTTC. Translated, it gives CASRKGQGDYEQYF.

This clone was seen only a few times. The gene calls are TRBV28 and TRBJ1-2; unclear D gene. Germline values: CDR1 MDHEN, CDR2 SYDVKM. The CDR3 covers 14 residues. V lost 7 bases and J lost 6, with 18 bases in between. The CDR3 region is CASTSGGNVNGYTF. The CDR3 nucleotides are TGTGCCAGCACCTCCGGAGGGAACGTAAATGGCTACACCTTC.

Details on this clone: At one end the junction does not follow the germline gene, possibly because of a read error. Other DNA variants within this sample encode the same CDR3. This chain's CDR3 is CASSVATQVTSTDTQYF. The CDR3 DNA sequence: TGTGCCAGCAGCGTAGCAACACAGGTGACTAGCACAGATACACAGTATTTT. The rearrangement uses TRBV9 and TRBJ2-3, with TRBD2 identical over 7 bases. This CDR3 has 17 amino acids. Germline-derived CDR1 and CDR2 are SGDLS and YYNGEE.

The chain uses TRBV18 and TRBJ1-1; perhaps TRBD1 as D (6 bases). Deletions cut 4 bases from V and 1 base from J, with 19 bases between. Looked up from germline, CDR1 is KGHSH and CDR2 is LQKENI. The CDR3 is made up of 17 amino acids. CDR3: CASSLAIAGTQNTEAFF. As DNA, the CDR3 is TGTGCCAGCTCACTAGCAATTGCCGGGACACAGAACACTGAAGCTTTCTTT.

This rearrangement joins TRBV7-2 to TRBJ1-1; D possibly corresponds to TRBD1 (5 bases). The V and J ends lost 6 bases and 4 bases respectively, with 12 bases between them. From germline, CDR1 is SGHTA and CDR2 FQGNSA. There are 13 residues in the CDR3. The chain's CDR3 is CASSQDRATEAFF. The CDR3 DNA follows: TGTGCCAGCAGTCAAGACAGAGCCACTGAAGCTTTCTTT.

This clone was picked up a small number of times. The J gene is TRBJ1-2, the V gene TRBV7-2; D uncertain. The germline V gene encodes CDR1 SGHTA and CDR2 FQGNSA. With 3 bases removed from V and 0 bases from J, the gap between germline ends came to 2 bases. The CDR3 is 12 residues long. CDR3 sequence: CASSLPNYGYTF. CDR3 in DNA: TGTGCCAGCAGCTTGCCTAACTATGGCTACACCTTC.

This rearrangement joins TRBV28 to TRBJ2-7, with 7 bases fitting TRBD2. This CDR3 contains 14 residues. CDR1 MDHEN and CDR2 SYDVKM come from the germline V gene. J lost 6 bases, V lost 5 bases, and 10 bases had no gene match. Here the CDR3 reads CASSNGGLSLEQYF. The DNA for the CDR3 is TGTGCCAGCAGTAACGGGGGGTTATCGCTCGAGCAGTACTTC.

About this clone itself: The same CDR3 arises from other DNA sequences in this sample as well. CDR3 DNA: TGTGCCAGCAGCGTAGCGGGTGACAATCAGCCCCAGCATTTT. Translated: CASSVAGDNQPQHF. This chain links TRBV9 with TRBJ1-5; D ambiguous. The germline CDR1 and CDR2 sequences are SGDLS and YYNGEE. Trimming cost V 0 bases and J 3 bases, with 7 bases left between them. The CDR3 sequence is 14 residues long.

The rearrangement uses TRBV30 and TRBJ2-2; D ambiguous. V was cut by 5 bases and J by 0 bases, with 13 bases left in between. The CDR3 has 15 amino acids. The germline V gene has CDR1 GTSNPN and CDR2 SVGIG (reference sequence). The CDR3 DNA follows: TGTGCCTGGGGCCTTTACGGAGCGAACACCGGGGAGCTGTTTTTT. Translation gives CAWGLYGANTGELFF.

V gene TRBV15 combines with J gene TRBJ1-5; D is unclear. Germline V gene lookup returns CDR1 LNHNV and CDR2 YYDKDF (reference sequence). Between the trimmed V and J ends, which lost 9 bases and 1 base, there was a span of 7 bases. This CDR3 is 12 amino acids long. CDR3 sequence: CATGGSNQPQHF. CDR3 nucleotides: TGTGCCACGGGAGGGAGCAATCAGCCCCAGCATTTT.